The T cell receptor beta chain described here comes from a study of blood T cell repertoires in COVID-19. About the study: Both acute and convalescent COVID-19 samples were obtained from the United States, Italy and Spain.

Sequenced by immunoSEQ multiplex PCR; TCRdb stores in-frame clones only, minus some. The sample yields around 300,000 clones, about 88% seen once. The CDR3 has 15 amino acids. With V trimmed by 0 bases and J by 8 bases, 8 bases remained unmatched. CDR1 SGDLS and CDR2 YYNGEE come from the germline V gene. What was sequenced was PBMCs or T cells enriched from blood (not recorded which). The clonotype originates from an older woman in a cohort exposed to, infected with or recovered from COVID-19 (not recorded which). The chain combines TRBV9 with TRBJ2-3; 8 positions agree with TRBD2. This CDR3 reads CASSVEGTSVGTQYF. The CDR3 region has the DNA TGTGCCAGCAGCGTAGAGGGGACTAGTGTGGGTACGCAGTATTTT.